This T cell receptor (beta chain) is drawn from a study of cytomegalovirus exposure and HLA in healthy donors. The overall study: Earlier work reported 90 million to 120 million unique TCR beta sequences from 150 million to 200 million T cells. Findings and limits, study-wide: In a later analysis, about 17,000 TCR beta sequences were associated with HLA alleles at 0.05 false discovery rate.

PCR amplification relied on 60 Vbeta primers (plus 13 Jbeta primers). Data came from immunoSEQ multiplex PCR; TCRdb stores just in-frame clones and leaves some out. The sample records around 94,000 clones, around 78% being singletons. As to this clone: The target antigen is unknown.

The germline CDR1 and CDR2 sequences are SGHRS and YFSETQ. V was cut by 0 bases and J by 1 base, with 9 bases left in between. This CDR3 is built from 15 residues. This chain links TRBV5-1 with TRBJ2-3, with TRBD2 as a possible D gene (5 bases). The specimen sequenced was PBMCs. The origin of this receptor is a male donor in good health and CMV-seropositive. The CDR3 is CASSLDRGGTDTQYF. In DNA, the CDR3 is TGCGCCAGCAGCTTGGACCGGGGAGGCACAGATACGCAGTATTTT.